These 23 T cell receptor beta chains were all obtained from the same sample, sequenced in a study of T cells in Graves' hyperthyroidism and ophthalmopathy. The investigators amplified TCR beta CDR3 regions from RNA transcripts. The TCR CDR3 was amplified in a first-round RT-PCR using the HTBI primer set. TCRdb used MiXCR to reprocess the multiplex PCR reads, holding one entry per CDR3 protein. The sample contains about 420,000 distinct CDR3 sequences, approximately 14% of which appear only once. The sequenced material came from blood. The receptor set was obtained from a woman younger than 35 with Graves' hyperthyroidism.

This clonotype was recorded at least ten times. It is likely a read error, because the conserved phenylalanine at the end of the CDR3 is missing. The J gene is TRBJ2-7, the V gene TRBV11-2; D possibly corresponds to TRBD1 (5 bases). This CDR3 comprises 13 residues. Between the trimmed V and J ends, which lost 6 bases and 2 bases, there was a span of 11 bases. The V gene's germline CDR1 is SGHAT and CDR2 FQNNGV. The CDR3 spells CASRGDSAYEQYL. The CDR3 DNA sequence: TGTGCCAGCAGAGGAGACAGCGCCTACGAGCAGTACCTC.

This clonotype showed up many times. CDR3 in DNA: TGTGCCACCAGCAGAGAGGGCAGGGCGAGGGTTGAGCAGTTCTTC. Translation gives CATSREGRARVEQFF. This chain connects TRBV15 to TRBJ2-1; the D call may be TRBD1 or TRBD2 (5 bases each). With 0 bases removed from V and 9 bases from J, the gap between germline ends came to 15 bases. The length of the CDR3 is 15 residues. Germline-derived CDR1 and CDR2 are LNHNV and YYDKDF (reference sequence).

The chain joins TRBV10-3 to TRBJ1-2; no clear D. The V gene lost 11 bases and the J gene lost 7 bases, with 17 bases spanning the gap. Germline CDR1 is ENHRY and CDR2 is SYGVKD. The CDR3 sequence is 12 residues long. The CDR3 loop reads CAAWAPEGGYTF. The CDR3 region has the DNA TGTGCCGCGTGGGCCCCCGAGGGTGGCTACACCTTC.

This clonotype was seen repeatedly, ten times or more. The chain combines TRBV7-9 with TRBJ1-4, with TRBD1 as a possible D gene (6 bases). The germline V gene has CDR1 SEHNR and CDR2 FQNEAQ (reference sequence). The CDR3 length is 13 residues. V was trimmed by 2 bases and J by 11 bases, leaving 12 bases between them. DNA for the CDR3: TGTGCCAGCAGCTTAAACCAGGGGACGAAACTGTTTTTT. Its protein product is CASSLNQGTKLFF.

The CDR3 here is CASSYYLGGTGRYEQYF. Written as DNA, the CDR3 is TGTGCCAGCAGTTACTATCTCGGGGGGACCGGGAGATACGAGCAGTACTTC. The V call is TRBV6-9, the J call TRBJ2-7; 7 positions match TRBD2. This CDR3 is built from 17 residues. Losses at the gene ends were 3 bases for V and 4 bases for J; bases not matched to a gene: 15. The germline CDR1 and CDR2 sequences are MNHGY and SVAAGI.

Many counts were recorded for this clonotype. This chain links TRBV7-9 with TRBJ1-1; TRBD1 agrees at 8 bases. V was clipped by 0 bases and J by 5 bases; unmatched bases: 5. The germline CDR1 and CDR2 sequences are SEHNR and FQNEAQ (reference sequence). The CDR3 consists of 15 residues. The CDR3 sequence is CASSLATGGVTEAFF. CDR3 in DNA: TGTGCCAGCAGCTTAGCTACAGGGGGAGTGACTGAAGCTTTCTTT.

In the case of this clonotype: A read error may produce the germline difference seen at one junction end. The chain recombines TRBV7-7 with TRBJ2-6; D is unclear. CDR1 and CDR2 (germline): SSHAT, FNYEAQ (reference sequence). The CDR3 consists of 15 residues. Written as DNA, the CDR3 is TGTGCTAGCAGCTCGAAGGGCGCTGGGGCCAACGTCCTGACTTTC. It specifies CASSSKGAGANVLTF.

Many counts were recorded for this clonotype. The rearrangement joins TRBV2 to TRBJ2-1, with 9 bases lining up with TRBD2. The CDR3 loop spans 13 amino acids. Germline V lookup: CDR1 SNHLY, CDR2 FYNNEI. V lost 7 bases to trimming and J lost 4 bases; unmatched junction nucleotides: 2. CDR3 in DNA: TGTGCCAGCAAAAGCGGGGGGTACAATGAGCAGTTCTTC. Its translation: CASKSGGYNEQFF.

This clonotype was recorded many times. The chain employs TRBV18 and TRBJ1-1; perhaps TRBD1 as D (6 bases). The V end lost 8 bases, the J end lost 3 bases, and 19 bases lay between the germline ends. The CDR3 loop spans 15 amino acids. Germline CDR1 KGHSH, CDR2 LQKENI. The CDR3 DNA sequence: TGTGCCAGCACGTGGGCAGGGGCGAGTGACACTGAAGCTTTCTTT. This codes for CASTWAGASDTEAFF.

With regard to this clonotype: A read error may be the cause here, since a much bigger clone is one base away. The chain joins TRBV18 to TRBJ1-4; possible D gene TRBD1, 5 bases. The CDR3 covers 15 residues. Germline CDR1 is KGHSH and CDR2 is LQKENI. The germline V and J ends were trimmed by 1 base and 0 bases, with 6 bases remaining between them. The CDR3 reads CASSPQDTTNEKLFF. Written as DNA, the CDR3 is TGTGCCAGCTCACCACAGGACACAACTAATGAAAAACTGTTTTTT.

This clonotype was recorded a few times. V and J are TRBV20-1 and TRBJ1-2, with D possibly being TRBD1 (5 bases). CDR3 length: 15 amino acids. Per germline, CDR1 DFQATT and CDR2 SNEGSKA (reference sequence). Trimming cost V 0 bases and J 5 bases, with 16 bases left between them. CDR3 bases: TGCAGTGCTAGAGATCGTGCGGGGGTAAGGTATGGCTACACCTTC. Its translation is CSARDRAGVRYGYTF.

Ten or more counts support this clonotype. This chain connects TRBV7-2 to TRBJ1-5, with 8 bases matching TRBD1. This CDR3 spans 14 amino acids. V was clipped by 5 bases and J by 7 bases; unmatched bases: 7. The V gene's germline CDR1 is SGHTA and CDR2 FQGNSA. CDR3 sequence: CASSHLDRAQPQHF. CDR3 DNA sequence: TGTGCCAGCAGCCACTTGGACAGGGCCCAGCCCCAGCATTTT.

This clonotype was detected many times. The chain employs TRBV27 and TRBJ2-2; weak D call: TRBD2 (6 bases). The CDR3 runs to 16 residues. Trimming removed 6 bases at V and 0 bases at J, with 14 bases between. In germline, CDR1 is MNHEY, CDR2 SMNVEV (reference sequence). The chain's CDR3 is CASSPIAVTNTGELFF. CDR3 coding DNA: TGTGCCAGCAGCCCAATAGCGGTCACGAACACCGGGGAGCTGTTTTTT.

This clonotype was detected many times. The CDR3 region is CASSLLPLSEAFF. The CDR3 DNA sequence: TGCGCCAGCAGCCTCCTCCCGCTGTCTGAAGCTTTCTTT. The chain combines TRBV5-1 with TRBJ1-1; D is ambiguous. The CDR3 length is 13 residues. CDR1 and CDR2 from the germline V gene are SGHRS and YFSETQ. V was shortened by 4 bases and J by 6 bases, with 13 bases between the two germline ends.

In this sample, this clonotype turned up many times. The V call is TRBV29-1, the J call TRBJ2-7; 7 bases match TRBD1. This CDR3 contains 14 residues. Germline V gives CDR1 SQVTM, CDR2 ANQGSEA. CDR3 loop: CSWTGDTSSYEQYF. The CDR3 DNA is TGCTCCTGGACAGGCGATACTAGCTCCTACGAGCAGTACTTC.

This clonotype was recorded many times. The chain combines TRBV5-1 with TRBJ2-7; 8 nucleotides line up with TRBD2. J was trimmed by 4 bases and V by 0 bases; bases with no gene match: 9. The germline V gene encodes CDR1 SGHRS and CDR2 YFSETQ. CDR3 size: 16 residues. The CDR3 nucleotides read TGCGCCAGCAGCTTGGAGGGACTAGGCACCTTATACGAGCAGTACTTC. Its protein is CASSLEGLGTLYEQYF.

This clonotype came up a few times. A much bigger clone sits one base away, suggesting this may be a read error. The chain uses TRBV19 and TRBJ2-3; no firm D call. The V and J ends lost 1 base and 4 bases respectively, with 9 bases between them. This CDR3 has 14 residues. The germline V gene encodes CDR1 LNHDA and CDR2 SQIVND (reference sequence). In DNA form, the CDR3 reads TGTGCCAGTAGTATAGGGGATCGGGCAGATACGCAGTATTTT. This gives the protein CASSIGDRADTQYF.

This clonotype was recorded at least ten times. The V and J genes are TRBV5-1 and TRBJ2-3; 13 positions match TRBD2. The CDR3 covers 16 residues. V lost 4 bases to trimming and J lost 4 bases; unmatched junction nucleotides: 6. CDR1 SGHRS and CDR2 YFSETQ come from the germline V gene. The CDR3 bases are TGCGCCAGCAGCCCGAGGACTAGCGGGAGCGCAGATACGCAGTATTTT. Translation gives CASSPRTSGSADTQYF.

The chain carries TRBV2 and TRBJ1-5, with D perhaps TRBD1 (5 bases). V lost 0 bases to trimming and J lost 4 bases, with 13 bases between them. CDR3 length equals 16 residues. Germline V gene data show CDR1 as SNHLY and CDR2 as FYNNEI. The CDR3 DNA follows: TGTGCCAGCAGTGAAGCGCTTCGACAGAGTAATCAGCCCCAGCATTTT. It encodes CASSEALRQSNQPQHF.

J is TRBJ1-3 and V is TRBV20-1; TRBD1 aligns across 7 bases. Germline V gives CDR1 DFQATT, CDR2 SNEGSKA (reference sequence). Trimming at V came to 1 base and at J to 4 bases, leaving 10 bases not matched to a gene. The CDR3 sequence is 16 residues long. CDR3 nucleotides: TGCAGTGCTAGAGCGCCCCCCGGGACAGAAGGAAACACCATATATTTT. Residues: CSARAPPGTEGNTIYF.

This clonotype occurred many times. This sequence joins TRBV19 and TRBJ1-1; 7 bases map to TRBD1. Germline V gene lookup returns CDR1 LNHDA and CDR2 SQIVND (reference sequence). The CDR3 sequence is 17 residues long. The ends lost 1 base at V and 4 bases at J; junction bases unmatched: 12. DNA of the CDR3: TGTGCCAGTAGTATAGTCGGGGGAGGGGGCGCAGGCACTGAAGCTTTCTTT. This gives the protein CASSIVGGGGAGTEAFF.

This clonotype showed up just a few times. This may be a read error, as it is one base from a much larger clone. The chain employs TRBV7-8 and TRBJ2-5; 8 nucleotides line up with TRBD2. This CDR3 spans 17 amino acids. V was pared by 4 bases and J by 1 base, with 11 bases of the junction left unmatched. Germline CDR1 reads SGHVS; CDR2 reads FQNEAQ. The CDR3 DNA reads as TGTGCCAGCAGCTGGGCGCCAGCACGGGGGGGCCAAGAGACCCAGTACTTC. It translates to CASSWAPARGGQETQYF.

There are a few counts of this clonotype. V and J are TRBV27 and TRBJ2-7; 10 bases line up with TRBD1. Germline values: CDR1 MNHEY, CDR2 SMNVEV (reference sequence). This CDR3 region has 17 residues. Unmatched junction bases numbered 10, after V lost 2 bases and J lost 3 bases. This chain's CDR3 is CASSLPGTGDPIYEQYF. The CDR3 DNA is TGTGCCAGCAGTTTACCCGGGACAGGGGACCCAATCTACGAGCAGTACTTC.